Each of the 20 T cell receptor beta chains below was sequenced from the same sample in a study of resident and recirculating memory T cells in vitiligo. Only in-frame clones appear in the TCRdb table, and some are missing; sequencing was by immunoSEQ multiplex PCR. The data show about 76,000 clones, about 92% seen once. The sample consisted of blood. The source of these receptors is a male donor with vitiligo.

The V call is TRBV4-1, the J call TRBJ2-1; 9 bases line up with TRBD2. This CDR3 is built from 14 residues. Trimming took 0 bases from V and 14 from J; bases not matched to a gene: 8. CDR1 and CDR2 from the germline V gene are MGHRA and YSYEKL. CDR3: CASSQDRREGREFF. The CDR3 nucleotides read TGCGCCAGCAGCCAAGATAGGCGGGAGGGCCGAGAGTTCTTC.

This clone came up once. The rearrangement joins TRBV4-3 to TRBJ2-7, with D tentatively TRBD2 (6 bases). This CDR3 contains 14 residues. Germline CDR1 reads LGHNA; CDR2 reads YSLEER. Trimming stripped 1 base from V and 2 bases from J, with 9 bases between. This chain's CDR3 is CASSQGRGAYEQYF. CDR3 in DNA: TGCGCCAGCAGCCAAGGGCGGGGTGCCTACGAGCAGTACTTC.

The rearrangement links TRBV9 to TRBJ2-5; 7 nucleotides agree with TRBD2. Trimming took 3 bases from V and 5 from J; bases not matched to a gene: 10. This CDR3 has 15 amino acids. Germline assignment: CDR1 SGDLS and CDR2 YYNGEE. The CDR3: CASSGGGRGRETQYF. The DNA for the CDR3 is TGTGCCAGCAGCGGGGGGGGACGGGGAAGGGAGACCCAGTACTTC.

CDR3 amino acids: CASSLADSLSSYEQYF. CDR3 nucleotides: TGTGCCAGCAGTTTAGCCGACAGTCTCAGCTCCTACGAGCAGTACTTC. The J gene is TRBJ2-7, the V gene TRBV28; possible D gene TRBD1, 5 bases. In germline, CDR1 is MDHEN, CDR2 SYDVKM. Deletions cut 2 bases from V and 0 bases from J, with 14 bases between. This CDR3 comprises 16 residues.

V is TRBV7-9 and J is TRBJ2-3, with 12 bases fitting TRBD2. The trim removed 5 bases at V and 5 bases at J, leaving 11 bases unmatched. The CDR3 spans 17 residues. Per the germline V gene, CDR1 is SEHNR and CDR2 is FQNEAQ (reference sequence). The CDR3 here is CASSLRLAGVRGDTQYF. The DNA for the CDR3 is TGTGCCAGCAGCCTTCGACTAGCGGGAGTCAGGGGAGATACGCAGTATTTT.

This chain uses TRBV28 with TRBJ1-5, with D perhaps matching TRBD1 (5 bases). The V end lost 6 bases, the J end lost 1 base, and 28 bases lay between the germline ends. The CDR3 loop spans 20 amino acids. Looked up from germline, CDR1 is MDHEN and CDR2 is SYDVKM. The CDR3 nucleotides read TGTGCCAGCAGCCGCCCTAGAGAACAGGTGACCTTTGGCAGCAATCAGCCCCAGCATTTT. It specifies CASSRPREQVTFGSNQPQHF.

This chain uses TRBV7-2 with TRBJ2-5, with 8 bases lining up with TRBD1. CDR1 and CDR2 (germline): SGHTA, FQGNSA. The CDR3 consists of 13 residues. The V segment lost 5 bases and the J segment 3 bases; nucleotides outside the gene matches: 2. DNA of the CDR3: TGTGCCAGCAGCCGGACAGGGAAAGAGACCCAGTACTTC. Residues: CASSRTGKETQYF.

The CDR3 is CASSFAGVGLTQYF. The CDR3 region has the DNA TGTGCCAGCAGCTTTGCAGGGGTTGGGTTAACGCAGTATTTT. V gene TRBV5-4 combines with J gene TRBJ2-3, with D perhaps matching TRBD1 (6 bases). The V end lost 2 bases, the J end lost 9 bases, and 16 bases lay between the germline ends. The CDR3 length is 14 residues. The V gene's germline CDR1 is SGHNT and CDR2 YYREEE (reference sequence).

The CDR3 protein is CASSLAVGQITEAFF. CDR3 in DNA: TGTGCCAGCAGCTTAGCGGTCGGACAGATCACTGAAGCTTTCTTT. This sequence joins TRBV7-8 and TRBJ1-1; maybe TRBD1 (6 bases). The CDR3 spans 15 residues. The germline V gene encodes CDR1 SGHVS and CDR2 FQNEAQ. V was trimmed by 0 bases and J by 4 bases, leaving 12 bases between them.

With regard to this clone: The sample contains more than one DNA sequence encoding this CDR3. The chain couples TRBV9 to TRBJ2-1; 12 positions agree with TRBD2. J was trimmed by 3 bases and V by 7 bases; bases with no gene match: 5. The CDR3 sequence is 15 residues long. Germline lookup yields CDR1 SGDLS and CDR2 YYNGEE. In DNA form, the CDR3 reads TGTGCCAGCGCACTAGCGGGAGGAAACTACAATGAGCAGTTCTTC. Translated: CASALAGGNYNEQFF.

The V call is TRBV18, the J call TRBJ2-3; TRBD1 matches at 7 bases. Germline values: CDR1 KGHSH, CDR2 LQKENI. Trimming at V came to 9 bases and at J to 6 bases, leaving 9 bases not matched to a gene. This CDR3 has 13 residues. CDR3: CASSQTGWDTQYF. CDR3 bases: TGTGCCAGTTCTCAGACAGGGTGGGATACGCAGTATTTT.

This rearrangement joins TRBV10-3 to TRBJ2-7, with 7 bases matching TRBD2. This CDR3 spans 14 amino acids. Germline trimming cut 10 bases from V and 2 bases from J; bases unmatched to any gene: 11. CDR1 ENHRY and CDR2 SYGVKD come from the germline V gene. This chain's CDR3 is CATTGGRLTYEQYF. The CDR3 coding sequence is TGTGCCACCACAGGCGGGAGACTCACCTACGAGCAGTACTTC.

The CDR3 DNA is TGTGCCAGCAGCTCAGGGGTGAACACTGAAGCTTTCTTT. It is translated as CASSSGVNTEAFF. The chain combines TRBV7-3 with TRBJ1-1, with a tentative D call TRBD1 (6 bases). Germline CDR1 and CDR2: SGHTA and FQGTGA. The CDR3 runs to 13 residues. Deletions cut 4 bases from V and 0 bases from J, with 6 bases between. Full variable domain (remainder filled in from reference TRBV7-3 and TRBJ1-1): GAGVSQTPSNKVTEKGKYVELRCDPISGHTALYWYRQSLGQGPEFLIYFQGTGAADDSGLPNDRFFAVRPEGSVSTLKIQRTERGDSAVYLCASSSGVNTEAFFGQGTRLTVV.

Only a few counts were recorded for this clone. CDR3 nucleotide sequence: TGTGCCACCAGCAGAGATACAGGGTTGCCCGGGGAGCTGTTTTTT. Its translation: CATSRDTGLPGELFF. V gene TRBV15 combines with J gene TRBJ2-2; possibly TRBD1 for D (6 bases). Germline V gives CDR1 LNHNV, CDR2 YYDKDF (reference sequence). Trimming stripped 0 bases from V and 6 bases from J, with 11 bases between. The CDR3 is made up of 15 amino acids.

The genes are TRBV28 and TRBJ1-1; 7 bases are a match to TRBD1. V was clipped by 7 bases and J by 5 bases; unmatched bases: 7. Per germline, CDR1 MDHEN and CDR2 SYDVKM. The CDR3 is 13 residues long. Written as DNA, the CDR3 is TGTGCCAGCACCCTCACAGGGGTGACTGAAGCTTTCTTT. It translates to CASTLTGVTEAFF.

This chain connects TRBV7-3 to TRBJ2-3; 7 nucleotides agree with TRBD1. This CDR3 region has 14 residues. The germline V gene encodes CDR1 SGHTA and CDR2 FQGTGA. The V and J ends lost 5 bases and 2 bases, in that order; junction bases with no gene match: 4. CDR3: CASSVRGLTDTQYF. The CDR3 nucleotides read TGTGCCAGCAGCGTAAGGGGGCTCACAGATACGCAGTATTTT.

This chain links TRBV5-1 with TRBJ2-2, with D possibly matching TRBD1 (5 bases). CDR1 and CDR2 from the germline V gene are SGHRS and YFSETQ. The CDR3 is 17 amino acids. The V gene lost 0 bases and the J gene lost 2 bases, with 14 bases spanning the gap. CDR3 sequence: CASSLALRQGNTGELFF. As DNA, the CDR3 is TGCGCCAGCAGCTTGGCCCTGCGCCAGGGAAACACCGGGGAGCTGTTTTTT. Full variable domain (outside the CDR3, taken from reference TRBV5-1 and TRBJ2-2): KAGVTQTPRYLIKTRGQQVTLSCSPISGHRSVSWYQQTPGQGLQFLFEYFSETQRNKGNFPGRFSGRQFSNSRSEMNVSTLELGDSALYLCASSLALRQGNTGELFFGEGSRLTVL.

The V and J genes are TRBV9 and TRBJ2-5; the match to TRBD2 covers 9 bases. The CDR3 has 18 amino acids. Germline V gene data show CDR1 as SGDLS and CDR2 as YYNGEE. Trimming took 4 bases from V and 0 from J; bases not matched to a gene: 13. CDR3 bases: TGTGCCAGCAGCTCCCCTGACCGAAGCGGGAGGTACCAAGAGACCCAGTACTTC. Its translation is CASSSPDRSGRYQETQYF.

This sequence joins TRBV28 and TRBJ2-7; D gene uncertain. The ends were cut back, 2 bases at V and 1 base at J, with 6 bases in the middle. Germline lookup yields CDR1 MDHEN and CDR2 SYDVKM. The CDR3 runs to 13 residues. CDR3 DNA: TGTGCCAGCAGTTTAATTAATTCCTACGAGCAGTACTTC. Its translation is CASSLINSYEQYF.

The gene calls are TRBV7-8 and TRBJ2-1; 7 bases fit TRBD1. The CDR3 runs to 16 residues. Trimming at V came to 2 bases and at J to 2 bases, leaving 6 bases not matched to a gene. Germline CDR1 reads SGHVS; CDR2 reads FQNEAQ. The CDR3 loop reads CASSLPGQVTYNEQFF. The CDR3 nucleotides are TGTGCCAGCAGCTTACCCGGACAGGTCACCTACAATGAGCAGTTCTTC.